This TCR beta chain was identified in a study of tumor and adjacent non-tumor tissue in lung cancer. Whole-study context: Samples averaged about 4.3 million productive TCRbeta reads each. General study findings and limits: Patients with more diverse tumor TCRs had worse survival. Tumor tissue had significantly higher TCR diversity than normal lung.

No cell sorting was done before RNA was extracted from the tissue. Chemotherapy-naive patients with new lung cancer underwent thoracic surgery in China, August–late 2014. The CDR3 loop spans 13 amino acids. Germline lookup yields CDR1 MNHEY and CDR2 SVGEGT. Three rounds of nested PCR, following a modified ARM-PCR protocol, produced the TCRbeta library. MiXCR, run by TCRdb on the multiplex PCR reads, gives a single entry per CDR3 protein. Among approximately 75,000 distinct CDR3 sequences listed, roughly 73% were seen once. As regards this clonotype: No antigen is known for it. Mismatch with germline at one junction end may stem from a read error.

Material for sequencing was lung tumor tissue. The source is a woman between 45 and 60 years old with non-small cell lung cancer. J is TRBJ2-7 and V is TRBV6-2 or TRBV6-3, with 7 bases that match TRBD1. CDR3 nucleotides: TGTACCAGCAGTCGGGACAGCTGGTACGAGCAGTATTTC. The encoded protein is CTSSRDSWYEQYF.